The TCR beta chain under discussion was sequenced for a study of T cells in Graves' hyperthyroidism and ophthalmopathy. Remarks on this clonotype: The antigen remains undetermined.

Amplified TCR beta CDR3 regions derived from RNA transcripts. The HTBI set primed first-round TCR CDR3 RT-PCR. Each CDR3 protein gets one entry after TCRdb re-called the multiplex PCR reads with MiXCR. Of more than 500,000 distinct CDR3 sequences listed, 14% are singletons. Overall study results and limits: Most clonotypes expanded in the thyroid (above 0.001) were also present in blood.

Sequencing was done on a sample of blood. The TCR originated in a woman aged 40 to 50 with Graves' hyperthyroidism.

In nucleotides, the CDR3 is TGTGCCAGTAGTATCGGGACACAGGAAGGAGACACCGGGGAGCTGTTTTTT. Protein product: CASSIGTQEGDTGELFF. The chain links TRBV19 to TRBJ2-2; the D gene is possibly TRBD1 (6 bases). The V gene lost 3 bases and the J gene lost 3 bases, with 17 bases spanning the gap. The CDR3 sequence is 17 residues long. CDR1 and CDR2 (germline): LNHDA, SQIVND (reference sequence).